Listed here are 10 T cell receptor beta chains from one sample, sequenced in a study of blood T cell repertoires in COVID-19. TCRdb's copy holds only in-frame clones and misses some; the assay was immunoSEQ multiplex PCR. This repertoire shows roughly 70,000 clones, about nine tenths found once; its top ten account for 6.5% to 7.5%. The sample was peripheral blood. These receptors were taken from a woman older than 75 with active COVID-19.

V usage is TRBV9 and J usage is TRBJ2-7; weak D call: TRBD2 (5 bases). V was trimmed by 3 bases and J by 4 bases, leaving 8 bases between them. The CDR3 sequence is 12 residues long. The germline gives CDR1 SGDLS, CDR2 YYNGEE. The CDR3 reads CASSAGEYEQYF. The CDR3 DNA follows: TGTGCCAGCAGCGCCGGGGAATACGAGCAGTACTTC.

Only one count was recorded for this clone. V gene TRBV7-2 combines with J gene TRBJ1-6, with D possibly TRBD1 on 6 matching bases. Germline CDR1 and CDR2: SGHTA and FQGNSA. Between the trimmed V and J ends, which lost 5 bases and 9 bases, there was a span of 14 bases. The CDR3 spans 14 residues. In DNA, the CDR3 is TGTGCCAGCAGCCAGGGGCTAATGGGTTCACCCCTCCACTTT. This gives the protein CASSQGLMGSPLHF.

V and J are TRBV3-1 (or the pseudogene TRBV3-2) and TRBJ2-1; TRBD2 matches 8 bases. Germline V gene sequence: CDR1 LGHDT, CDR2 YNNKEL (reference sequence). This CDR3 spans 14 amino acids. V was pared by 7 bases and J by 6 bases, with 8 bases of the junction left unmatched. The CDR3 reads CASTGREVPNEQFF. DNA for the CDR3: TGTGCCAGCACGGGGCGGGAGGTCCCCAATGAGCAGTTCTTC.

V usage is TRBV6-5 and J usage is TRBJ2-5; a possible D gene is TRBD1 (5 bases). The V and J ends lost 6 bases and 4 bases respectively, with 18 bases between them. The germline V gene encodes CDR1 MNHEY and CDR2 SVGAGI. There are 15 residues in the CDR3. As DNA, the CDR3 is TGTGCCAGCAGCTCAACTACAGGTAGTGGAGAGACCCAGTACTTC. Translating it yields CASSSTTGSGETQYF.

This clone was observed once. This chain connects TRBV7-2 to TRBJ2-1; D perhaps matches TRBD2 (5 bases). The V end was cut by 8 bases, the J end by 3 bases, with 8 bases between. This CDR3 has 12 amino acids. Germline V gives CDR1 SGHTA, CDR2 FQGNSA. CDR3: CASGSFYNEQFF. Written as DNA, the CDR3 is TGTGCCAGCGGGAGTTTCTACAATGAGCAGTTCTTC.

The chain is built from TRBV18 and TRBJ2-5; tentatively, D is TRBD2 (5 bases). Germline V gene lookup returns CDR1 KGHSH and CDR2 LQKENI. V dropped 2 bases and J dropped 4 bases, with 11 bases sitting between them. The CDR3 has 14 amino acids. DNA for the CDR3: TGTGCCAGCTCACCAGGGTCGGGGTTAGAGACCCAGTACTTC. The encoded protein is CASSPGSGLETQYF.

J is TRBJ1-1 and V is TRBV7-2; a weak D match, TRBD1 (6 bases). Germline V lookup: CDR1 SGHTA, CDR2 FQGNSA. Trimming pared 5 bases from V and 9 bases from J, leaving 13 bases between. This CDR3 contains 12 residues. For the CDR3, the DNA is TGTGCCAGCAGCCCAAGACAGGAGAAAGCTTTCTTT. It specifies CASSPRQEKAFF.

The genes are TRBV28 and TRBJ2-1, with TRBD2 matching over 9 bases. CDR1 MDHEN and CDR2 SYDVKM come from the germline V gene. Losses at the gene ends were 6 bases for V and 2 bases for J; bases not matched to a gene: 8. This CDR3 spans 16 amino acids. CDR3 residues: CASRIGLAGTYNEQFF. Here the CDR3 DNA reads TGTGCCAGCAGGATCGGGCTAGCGGGAACCTACAATGAGCAGTTCTTC.

This chain links TRBV11-2 with TRBJ2-3, with 11 bases that match TRBD2. This CDR3 is built from 15 residues. The germline V gene has CDR1 SGHAT and CDR2 FQNNGV. With 4 bases clipped from V and 1 base from J, the junction kept 1 base outside the gene matches. CDR3: CASSSGLAGTDTQYF. The CDR3 DNA follows: TGTGCCAGCAGCTCGGGACTAGCGGGCACAGATACGCAGTATTTT.

The V and J genes are TRBV6-6 and TRBJ2-1; D may be TRBD1 (6 bases). V gave up 9 bases and J gave up 7 bases, with 10 bases separating them. This CDR3 is 11 amino acids long. Germline CDR1 reads MNHNY; CDR2 reads SVGAGI (reference sequence). The chain's CDR3 is CASLQGNEQFF. For the CDR3, the DNA is TGTGCCAGTTTACAGGGAAATGAGCAGTTCTTC.